This T cell receptor (beta chain) was captured by sequencing in a study of blood T cell repertoires in COVID-19. Turning to the study itself: PBMCs, B-cell-depleted T cells, or T cells were the source of the cDNA or gDNA that made up the material.

This CDR3 has 15 residues. Trimming took 7 bases from V and 0 from J, leaving 13 bases between them. Authors' methods: Cell counts per sample came from amplifying reference gene primers. Data came from immunoSEQ multiplex PCR; TCRdb stores just in-frame clones and leaves some out. D and trimming were read from the DNA, whereas the V and J calls and clone size are those reported in that table. The sample includes under 150,000 clones, roughly 76% seen only once; the top ten take 7% to 10%. Sequencing input: peripheral blood. The chain couples TRBV6-7 to TRBJ2-4; D unresolved. TRBV6-7 is given ORF status, its function remaining uncertain. The source of this sequence is a human donor with acute or convalescent COVID-19. The donor label of this sample is uncertain. The CDR3 region is CASTRGTLAKNIQYF. CDR3 bases: TGTGCCAGCACCCGAGGAACACTAGCCAAAAACATTCAGTACTTC.